This T cell receptor (beta chain) was found in a study of cytomegalovirus exposure and HLA in healthy donors. A word on this clone: Its antigen is unidentified.

Although they were nominally healthy when sampled, donors likely had unrecorded immune exposures. The CDR3 loop spans 13 amino acids. Germline V gene lookup returns CDR1 LNHNV and CDR2 YYDKDF (reference sequence). The ends lost 8 bases at V and 5 bases at J; junction bases unmatched: 8. Findings of the study overall: HLA-A and HLA-B allele assignments for most subjects were reportedly predicted accurately using TCR beta sequences. Most CMV-associated TCR beta chains were later found to appear HLA-restricted.

Use of 60 Vbeta and 13 Jbeta primers characterized the PCR. This table comes from immunoSEQ multiplex PCR, and its TCRdb copy is limited to in-frame clones, with some not included. The repertoire holds 150,000 to 180,000 clones, 80% seen once, with roughly 13% in the top ten. The source is a man younger than 45 in good health and CMV-seropositive. The specimen sequenced was PBMCs. V and J are TRBV15 and TRBJ2-7, with TRBD2 matching 8 bases. The CDR3 bases are TGTGCCACCCCCGGCGGGAGGTGCCACGAGCAGTACTTC. This encodes CATPGGRCHEQYF.